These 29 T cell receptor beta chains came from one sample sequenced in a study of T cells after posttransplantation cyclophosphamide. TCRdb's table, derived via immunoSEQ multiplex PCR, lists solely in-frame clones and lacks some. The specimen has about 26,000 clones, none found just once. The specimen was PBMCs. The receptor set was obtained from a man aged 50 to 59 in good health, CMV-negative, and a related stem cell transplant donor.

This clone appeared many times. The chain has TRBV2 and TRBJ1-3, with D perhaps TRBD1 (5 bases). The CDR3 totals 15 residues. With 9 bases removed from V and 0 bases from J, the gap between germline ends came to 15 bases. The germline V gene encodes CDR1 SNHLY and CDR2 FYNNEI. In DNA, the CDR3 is TGTGCCAGTTCCGAGACAGTGAGCTCTGGAAACACCATATATTTT. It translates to CASSETVSSGNTIYF.

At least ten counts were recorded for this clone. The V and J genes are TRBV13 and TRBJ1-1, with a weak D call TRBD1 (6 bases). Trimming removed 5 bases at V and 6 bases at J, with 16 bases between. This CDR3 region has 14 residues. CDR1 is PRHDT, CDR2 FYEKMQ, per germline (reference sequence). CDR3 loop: CASSPPGHAPEAFF. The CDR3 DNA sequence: TGTGCCAGCAGCCCGCCGGGACACGCTCCTGAAGCTTTCTTT. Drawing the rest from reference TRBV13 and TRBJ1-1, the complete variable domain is AAGVIQSPRHLIKEKRETATLKCYPIPRHDTVYWYQQGPGQDPQFLISFYEKMQSDKGSIPDRFSAQQFSDYHSELNMSSLELGDSALYFCASSPPGHAPEAFFGQGTRLTVV.

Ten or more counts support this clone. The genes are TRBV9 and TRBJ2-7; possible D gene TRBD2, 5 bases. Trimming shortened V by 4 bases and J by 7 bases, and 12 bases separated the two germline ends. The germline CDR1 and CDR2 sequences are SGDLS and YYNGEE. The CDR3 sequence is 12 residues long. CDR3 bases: TGTGCCAGCAGCCCCGCCGCGGGTGAGCAGTACTTC. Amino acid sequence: CASSPAAGEQYF.

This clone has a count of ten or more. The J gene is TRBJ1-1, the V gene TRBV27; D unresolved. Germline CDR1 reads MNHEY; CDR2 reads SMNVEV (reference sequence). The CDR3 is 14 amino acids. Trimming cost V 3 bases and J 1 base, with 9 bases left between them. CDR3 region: CASSFEGSNTEAFF. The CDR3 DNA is TGTGCCAGCAGTTTTGAGGGTTCGAACACTGAAGCTTTCTTT.

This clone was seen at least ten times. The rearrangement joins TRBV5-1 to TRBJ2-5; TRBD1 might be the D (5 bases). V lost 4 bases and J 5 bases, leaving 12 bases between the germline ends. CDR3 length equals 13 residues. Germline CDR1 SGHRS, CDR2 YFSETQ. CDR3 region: CASSRGSSETQYF. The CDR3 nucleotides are TGCGCCAGCAGCAGGGGTAGTTCGGAGACCCAGTACTTC.

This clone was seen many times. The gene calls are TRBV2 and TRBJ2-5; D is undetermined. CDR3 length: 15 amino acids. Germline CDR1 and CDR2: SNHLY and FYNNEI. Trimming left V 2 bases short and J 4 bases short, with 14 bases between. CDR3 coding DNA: TGTGCCAGCAGTGAATTAGGCCCAAGAGGAGAGACCCAGTACTTC. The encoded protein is CASSELGPRGETQYF. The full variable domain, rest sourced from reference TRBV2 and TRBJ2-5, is EPEVTQTPSHQVTQMGQEVILRCVPISNHLYFYWYRQILGQKVEFLVSFYNNEISEKSEIFDDQFSVERPDGSNFTLKIRSTKLEDSAMYFCASSELGPRGETQYFGPGTRLLVL.

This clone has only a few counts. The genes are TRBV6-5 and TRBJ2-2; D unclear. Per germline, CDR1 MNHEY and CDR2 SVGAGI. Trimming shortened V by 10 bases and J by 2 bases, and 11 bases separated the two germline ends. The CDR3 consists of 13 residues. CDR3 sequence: CAIRLQNTGELFF. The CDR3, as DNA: TGTGCCATCAGACTGCAAAACACCGGGGAGCTGTTTTTT.

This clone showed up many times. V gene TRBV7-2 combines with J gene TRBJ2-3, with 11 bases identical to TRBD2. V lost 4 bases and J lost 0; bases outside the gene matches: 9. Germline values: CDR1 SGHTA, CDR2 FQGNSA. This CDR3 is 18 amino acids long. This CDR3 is CASSYSGTSGDSTDTQYF. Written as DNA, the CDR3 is TGTGCCAGCAGCTATTCCGGGACTAGCGGAGATAGCACAGATACGCAGTATTTT.

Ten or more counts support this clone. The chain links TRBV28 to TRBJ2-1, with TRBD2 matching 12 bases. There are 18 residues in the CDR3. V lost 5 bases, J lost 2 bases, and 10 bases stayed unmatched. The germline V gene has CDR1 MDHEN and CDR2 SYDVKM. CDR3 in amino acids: CASSPHSPSGRAYNEQFF. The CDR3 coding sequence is TGTGCCAGCAGTCCACACTCCCCTAGCGGGAGGGCCTACAATGAGCAGTTCTTC.

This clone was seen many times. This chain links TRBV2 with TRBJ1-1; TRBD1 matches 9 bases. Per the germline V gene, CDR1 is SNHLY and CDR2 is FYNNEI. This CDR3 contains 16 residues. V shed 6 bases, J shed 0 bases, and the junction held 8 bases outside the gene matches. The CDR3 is CASSAPDRGMNTEAFF. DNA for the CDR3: TGTGCCAGCAGCGCCCCGGACAGGGGCATGAACACTGAAGCTTTCTTT.

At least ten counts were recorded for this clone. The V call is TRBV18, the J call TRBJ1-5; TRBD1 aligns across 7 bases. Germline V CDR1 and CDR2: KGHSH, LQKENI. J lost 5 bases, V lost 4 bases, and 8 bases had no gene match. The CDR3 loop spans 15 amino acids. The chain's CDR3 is CASSLTGIVYQPQHF. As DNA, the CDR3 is TGTGCCAGCTCACTGACAGGGATTGTGTATCAGCCCCAGCATTTT.

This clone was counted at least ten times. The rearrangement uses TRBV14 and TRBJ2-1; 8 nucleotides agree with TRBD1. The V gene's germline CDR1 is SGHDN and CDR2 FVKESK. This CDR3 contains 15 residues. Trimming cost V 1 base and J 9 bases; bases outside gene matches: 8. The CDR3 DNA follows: TGTGCCAGCAGCCAAGGCAGGGGGCTCTTTGCTGAGCAGTTCTTC. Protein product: CASSQGRGLFAEQFF.

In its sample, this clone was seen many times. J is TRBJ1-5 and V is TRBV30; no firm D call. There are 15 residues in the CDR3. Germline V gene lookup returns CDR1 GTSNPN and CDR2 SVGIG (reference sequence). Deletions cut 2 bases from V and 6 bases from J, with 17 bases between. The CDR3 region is CAWSTGLLVGQPQHF. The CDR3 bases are TGTGCCTGGAGTACCGGTTTATTGGTCGGTCAGCCCCAGCATTTT. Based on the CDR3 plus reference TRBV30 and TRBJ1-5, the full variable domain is SQTIHQWPATLVQPVGSPLSLECTVEGTSNPNLYWYRQAAGRGLQLLFYSVGIGQISSEVPQNLSASRPQDRQFILSSKKLLLSDSGFYLCAWSTGLLVGQPQHFGDGTRLSIL.

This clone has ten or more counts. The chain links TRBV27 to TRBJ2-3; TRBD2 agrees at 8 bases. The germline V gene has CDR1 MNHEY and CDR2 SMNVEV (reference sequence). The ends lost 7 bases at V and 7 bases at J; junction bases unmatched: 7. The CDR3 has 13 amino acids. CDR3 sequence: CASTPGGTNTQYF. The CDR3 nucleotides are TGTGCCAGCACTCCGGGAGGGACCAATACGCAGTATTTT.

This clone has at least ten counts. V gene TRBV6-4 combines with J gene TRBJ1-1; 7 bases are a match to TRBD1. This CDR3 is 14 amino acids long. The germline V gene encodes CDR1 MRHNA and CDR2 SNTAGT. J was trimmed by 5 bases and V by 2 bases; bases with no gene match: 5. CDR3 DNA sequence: TGTGCCAGCAGTGACACATCCAGGGGGACTGAAGCTTTCTTT. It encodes CASSDTSRGTEAFF.

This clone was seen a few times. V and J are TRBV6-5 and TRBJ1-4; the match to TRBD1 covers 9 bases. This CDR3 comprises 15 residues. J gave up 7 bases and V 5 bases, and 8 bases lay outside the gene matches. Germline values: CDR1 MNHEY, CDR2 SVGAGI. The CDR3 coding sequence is TGTGCCAGCAGTGTCCGGGACAGGGATATTGAAAAACTGTTTTTT. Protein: CASSVRDRDIEKLFF.

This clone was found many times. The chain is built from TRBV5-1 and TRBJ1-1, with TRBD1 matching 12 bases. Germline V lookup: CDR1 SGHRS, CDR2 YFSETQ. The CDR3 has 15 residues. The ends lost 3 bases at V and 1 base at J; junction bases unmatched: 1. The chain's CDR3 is CASSWDRGRNTEAFF. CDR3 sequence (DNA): TGCGCCAGCAGCTGGGACAGGGGGCGGAACACTGAAGCTTTCTTT. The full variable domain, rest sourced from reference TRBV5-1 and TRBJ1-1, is KAGVTQTPRYLIKTRGQQVTLSCSPISGHRSVSWYQQTPGQGLQFLFEYFSETQRNKGNFPGRFSGRQFSNSRSEMNVSTLELGDSALYLCASSWDRGRNTEAFFGQGTRLTVV.

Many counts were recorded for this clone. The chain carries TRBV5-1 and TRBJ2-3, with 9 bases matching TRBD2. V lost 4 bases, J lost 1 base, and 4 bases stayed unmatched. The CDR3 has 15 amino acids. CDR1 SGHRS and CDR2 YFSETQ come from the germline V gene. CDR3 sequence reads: CASSLRLAGTDTQYF. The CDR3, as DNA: TGCGCCAGCAGCCTCAGACTAGCGGGCACAGATACGCAGTATTTT.

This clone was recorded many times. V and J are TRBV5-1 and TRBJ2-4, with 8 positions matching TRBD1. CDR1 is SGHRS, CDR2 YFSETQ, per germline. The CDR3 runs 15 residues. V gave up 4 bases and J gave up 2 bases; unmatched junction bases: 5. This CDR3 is CASSETGVPKNIQYF. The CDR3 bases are TGCGCCAGCAGCGAGACAGGGGTCCCCAAAAACATTCAGTACTTC.

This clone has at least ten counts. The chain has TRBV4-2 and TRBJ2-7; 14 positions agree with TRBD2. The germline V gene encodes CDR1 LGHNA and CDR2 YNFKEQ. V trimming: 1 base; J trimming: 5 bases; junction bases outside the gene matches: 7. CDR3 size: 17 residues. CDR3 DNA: TGTGCCAGCAGCCAAGTCGGGACTAGCGGGAGTATCCACGAGCAGTACTTC. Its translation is CASSQVGTSGSIHEQYF.

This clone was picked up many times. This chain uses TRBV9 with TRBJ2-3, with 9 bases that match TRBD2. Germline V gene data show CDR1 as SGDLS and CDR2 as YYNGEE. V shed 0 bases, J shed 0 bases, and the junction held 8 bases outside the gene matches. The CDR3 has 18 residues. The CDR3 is CASSVDLAGAPSTDTQYF. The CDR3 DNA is TGTGCCAGCAGCGTAGACTTAGCGGGGGCCCCTAGCACAGATACGCAGTATTTT.

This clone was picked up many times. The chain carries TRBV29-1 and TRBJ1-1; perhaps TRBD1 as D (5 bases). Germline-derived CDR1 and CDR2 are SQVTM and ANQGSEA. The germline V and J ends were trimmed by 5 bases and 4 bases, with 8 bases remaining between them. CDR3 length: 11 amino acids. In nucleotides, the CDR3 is TGCAGCGTTTCGGGGGGCACTGAAGCTTTCTTT. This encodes CSVSGGTEAFF.

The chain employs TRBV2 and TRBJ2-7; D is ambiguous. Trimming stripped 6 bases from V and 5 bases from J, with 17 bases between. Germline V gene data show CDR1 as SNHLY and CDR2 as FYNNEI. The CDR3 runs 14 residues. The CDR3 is CASRKTGARNEQYF. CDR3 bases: TGTGCCAGCAGAAAGACTGGAGCGAGAAACGAGCAGTACTTC.

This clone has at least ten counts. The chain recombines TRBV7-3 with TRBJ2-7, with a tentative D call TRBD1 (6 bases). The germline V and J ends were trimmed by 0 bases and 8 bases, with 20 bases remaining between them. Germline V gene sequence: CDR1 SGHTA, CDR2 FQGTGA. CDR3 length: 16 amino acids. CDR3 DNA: TGTGCCAGCAGCTTAACCCCGGGTGTGGGGACAACTAAGCAGTACTTC. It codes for CASSLTPGVGTTKQYF. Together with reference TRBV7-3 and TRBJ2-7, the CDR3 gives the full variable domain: GAGVSQTPSNKVTEKGKYVELRCDPISGHTALYWYRQSLGQGPEFLIYFQGTGAADDSGLPNDRFFAVRPEGSVSTLKIQRTERGDSAVYLCASSLTPGVGTTKQYFGPGTRLTVT.

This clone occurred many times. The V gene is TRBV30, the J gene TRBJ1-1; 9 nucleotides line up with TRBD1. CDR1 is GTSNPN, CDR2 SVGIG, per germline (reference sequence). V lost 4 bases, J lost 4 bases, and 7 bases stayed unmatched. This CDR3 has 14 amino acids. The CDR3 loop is CAWTPGQGVTEAFF. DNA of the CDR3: TGTGCCTGGACCCCGGGACAGGGAGTCACTGAAGCTTTCTTT.

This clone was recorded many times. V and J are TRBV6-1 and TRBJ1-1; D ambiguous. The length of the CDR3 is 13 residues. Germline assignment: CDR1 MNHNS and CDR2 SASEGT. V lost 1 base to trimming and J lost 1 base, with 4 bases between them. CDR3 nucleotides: TGTGCCAGCAGTGAAGATCGGAACACTGAAGCTTTCTTT. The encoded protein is CASSEDRNTEAFF.

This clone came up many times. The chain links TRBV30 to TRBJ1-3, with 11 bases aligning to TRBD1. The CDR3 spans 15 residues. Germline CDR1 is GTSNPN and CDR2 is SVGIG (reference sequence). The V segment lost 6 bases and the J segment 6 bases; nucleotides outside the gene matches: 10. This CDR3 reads CACSQRTGGINTIYF. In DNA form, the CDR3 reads TGTGCCTGTTCTCAACGGACAGGGGGCATAAACACCATATATTTT.

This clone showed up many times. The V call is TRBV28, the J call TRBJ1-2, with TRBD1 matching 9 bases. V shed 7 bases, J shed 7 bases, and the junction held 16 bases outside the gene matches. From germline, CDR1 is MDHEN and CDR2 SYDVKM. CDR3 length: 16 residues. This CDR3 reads CASNTGQGISQRGYTF. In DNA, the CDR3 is TGTGCCAGCAACACGGGACAGGGTATTAGTCAGCGTGGCTACACCTTC.

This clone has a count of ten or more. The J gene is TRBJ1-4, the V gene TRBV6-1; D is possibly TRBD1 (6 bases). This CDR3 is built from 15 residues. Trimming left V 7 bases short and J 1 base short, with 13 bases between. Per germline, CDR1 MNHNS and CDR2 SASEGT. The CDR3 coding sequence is TGTGCCAGCAAGGGCGGACAGAGAACTAATGAAAAACTGTTTTTT. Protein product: CASKGGQRTNEKLFF.